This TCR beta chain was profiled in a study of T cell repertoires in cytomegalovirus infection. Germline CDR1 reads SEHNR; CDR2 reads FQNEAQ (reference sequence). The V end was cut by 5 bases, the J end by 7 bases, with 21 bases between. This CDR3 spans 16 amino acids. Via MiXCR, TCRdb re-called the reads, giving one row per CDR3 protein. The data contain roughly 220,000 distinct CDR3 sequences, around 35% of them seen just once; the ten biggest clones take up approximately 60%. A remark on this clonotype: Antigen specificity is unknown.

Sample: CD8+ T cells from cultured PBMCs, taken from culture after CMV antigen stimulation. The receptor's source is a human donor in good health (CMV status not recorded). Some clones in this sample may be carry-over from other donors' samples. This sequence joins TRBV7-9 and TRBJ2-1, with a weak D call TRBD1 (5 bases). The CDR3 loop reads CASSPPRAGLANEQFF. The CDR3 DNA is TGTGCCAGCAGCCCCCCCCGGGCAGGGCTGGCGAATGAGCAGTTCTTC.